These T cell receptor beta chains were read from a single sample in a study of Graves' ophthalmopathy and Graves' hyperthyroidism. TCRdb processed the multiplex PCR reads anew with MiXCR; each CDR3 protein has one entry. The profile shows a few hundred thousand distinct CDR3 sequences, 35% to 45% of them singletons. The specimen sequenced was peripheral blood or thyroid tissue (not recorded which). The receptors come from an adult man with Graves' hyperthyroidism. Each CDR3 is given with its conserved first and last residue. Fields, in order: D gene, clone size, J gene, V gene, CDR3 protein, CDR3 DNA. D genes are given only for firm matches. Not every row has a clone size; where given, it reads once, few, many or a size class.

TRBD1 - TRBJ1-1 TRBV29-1 CSGGAGGFEAFF TGCAGTGGAGGGGCAGGGGGCTTTGAAGCTTTCTTT
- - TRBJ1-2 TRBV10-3 CASSFSGGARGYTF TGTGCCAGCAGTTTCAGCGGGGGCGCGAGGGGCTACACCTTC
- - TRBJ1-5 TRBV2 CASSPVGLGKHQPQHF TGTGCCAGCAGCCCTGTTGGGCTCGGTAAACATCAGCCCCAGCATTTT
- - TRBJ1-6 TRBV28 CASSLSGLYNSPLHF TGTGCCAGCAGTTTGTCGGGCCTCTATAATTCACCCCTCCACTTT
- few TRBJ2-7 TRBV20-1 CSARQGSYEQYF TGCAGTGCTAGACAAGGCTCCTACGAGCAGTACTTC
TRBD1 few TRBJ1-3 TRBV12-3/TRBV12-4 CASRPGQGINTIYF TGTGCCAGCAGGCCGGGACAGGGGATAAACACCATATATTTT
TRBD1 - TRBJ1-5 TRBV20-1 CSAMGQGYNQPQHF TGCAGTGCTATGGGACAGGGATACAATCAGCCCCAGCATTTT
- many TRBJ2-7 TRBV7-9 CASSPKGELGRYEQYF TGTGCCAGCAGCCCTAAGGGGGAACTCGGGAGATACGAGCAGTACTTC
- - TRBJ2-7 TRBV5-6 CASRFFGQDISYEQYF TGTGCCAGCAGGTTTTTTGGGCAGGACATCTCCTACGAGCAGTACTTC
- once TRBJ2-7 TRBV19 CASSSNGQPNQVEQYF TGTGCCAGTAGTTCCAATGGACAGCCCAATCAGGTCGAGCAGTACTTC
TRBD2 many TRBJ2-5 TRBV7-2 CASSLGSMLAGGETQYF TGTGCCAGCAGCTTAGGAAGTATGCTAGCGGGGGGGGAGACCCAGTACTTC
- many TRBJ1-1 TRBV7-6 CASSFTGEDTEAFF TGTGCCAGCAGCTTTACAGGCGAGGACACTGAAGCTTTCTTT